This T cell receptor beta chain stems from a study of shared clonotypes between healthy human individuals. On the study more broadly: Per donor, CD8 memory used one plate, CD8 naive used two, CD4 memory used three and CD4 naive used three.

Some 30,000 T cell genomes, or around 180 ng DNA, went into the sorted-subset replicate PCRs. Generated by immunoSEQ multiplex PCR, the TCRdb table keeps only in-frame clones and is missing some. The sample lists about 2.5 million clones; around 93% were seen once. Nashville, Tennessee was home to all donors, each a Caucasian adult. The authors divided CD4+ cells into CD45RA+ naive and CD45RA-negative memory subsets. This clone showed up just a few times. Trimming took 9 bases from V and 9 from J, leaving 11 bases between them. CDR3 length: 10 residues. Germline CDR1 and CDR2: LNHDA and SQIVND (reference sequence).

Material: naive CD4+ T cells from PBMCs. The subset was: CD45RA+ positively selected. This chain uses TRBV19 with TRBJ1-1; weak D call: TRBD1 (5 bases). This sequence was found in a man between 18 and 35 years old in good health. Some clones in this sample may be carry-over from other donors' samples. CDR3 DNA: TGTGCCAGCCAGGGTTTACAAGCTTTCTTT. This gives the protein CASQGLQAFF.